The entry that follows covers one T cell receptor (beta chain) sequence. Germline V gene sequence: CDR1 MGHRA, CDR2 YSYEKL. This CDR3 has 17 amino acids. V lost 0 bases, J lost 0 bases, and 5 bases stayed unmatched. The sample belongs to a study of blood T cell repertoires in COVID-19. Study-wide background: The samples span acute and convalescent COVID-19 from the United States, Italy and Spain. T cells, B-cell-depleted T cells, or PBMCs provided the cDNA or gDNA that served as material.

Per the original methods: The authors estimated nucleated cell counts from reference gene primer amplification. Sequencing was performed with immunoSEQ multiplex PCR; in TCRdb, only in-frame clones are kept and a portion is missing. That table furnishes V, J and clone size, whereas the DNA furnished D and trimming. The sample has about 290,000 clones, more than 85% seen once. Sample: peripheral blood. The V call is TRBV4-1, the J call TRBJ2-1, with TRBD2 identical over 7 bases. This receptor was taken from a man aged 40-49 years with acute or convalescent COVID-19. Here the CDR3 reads CASSQDRGRGSYNEQFF. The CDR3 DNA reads TGCGCCAGCAGCCAAGACCGGGGGAGGGGCTCCTACAATGAGCAGTTCTTC.